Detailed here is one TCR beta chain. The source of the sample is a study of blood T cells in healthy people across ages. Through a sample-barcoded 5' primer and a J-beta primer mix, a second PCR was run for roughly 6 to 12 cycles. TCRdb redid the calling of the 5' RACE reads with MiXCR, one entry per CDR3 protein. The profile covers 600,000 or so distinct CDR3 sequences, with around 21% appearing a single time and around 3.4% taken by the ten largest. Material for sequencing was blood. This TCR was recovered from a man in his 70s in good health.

The CDR3 nucleotides read TGCGCCAGCAGCCAAGGTCTCTTCGGGCTAGCGGGGGGCTACGAGCAGTACTTC. It yields the protein CASSQGLFGLAGGYEQYF. The chain joins TRBV4-1 to TRBJ2-7; TRBD2 agrees at 11 bases. The CDR3 sequence is 18 residues long. Unmatched junction bases numbered 11, after V lost 1 base and J lost 3 bases. Germline V gene lookup returns CDR1 MGHRA and CDR2 YSYEKL.